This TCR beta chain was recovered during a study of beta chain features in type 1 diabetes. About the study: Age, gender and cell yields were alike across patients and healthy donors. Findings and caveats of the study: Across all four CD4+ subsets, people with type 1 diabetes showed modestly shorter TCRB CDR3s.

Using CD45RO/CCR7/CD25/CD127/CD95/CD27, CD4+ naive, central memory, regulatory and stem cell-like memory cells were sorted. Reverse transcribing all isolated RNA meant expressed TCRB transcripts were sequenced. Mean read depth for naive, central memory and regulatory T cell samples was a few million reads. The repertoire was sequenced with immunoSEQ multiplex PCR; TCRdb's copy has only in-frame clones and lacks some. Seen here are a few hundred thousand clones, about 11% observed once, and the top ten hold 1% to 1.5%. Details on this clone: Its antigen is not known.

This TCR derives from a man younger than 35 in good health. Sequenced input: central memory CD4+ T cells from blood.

CDR3 protein: CASSDTPSSYNEQFF. CDR3 nucleotides: TGTGCCAGCAGTGACACACCGAGCTCCTACAATGAGCAGTTCTTC. The chain combines TRBV9 with TRBJ2-1; D gene uncertain. CDR1 SGDLS and CDR2 YYNGEE come from the germline V gene. Deletions cut 5 bases from V and 0 bases from J, with 12 bases between. This CDR3 has 15 residues.